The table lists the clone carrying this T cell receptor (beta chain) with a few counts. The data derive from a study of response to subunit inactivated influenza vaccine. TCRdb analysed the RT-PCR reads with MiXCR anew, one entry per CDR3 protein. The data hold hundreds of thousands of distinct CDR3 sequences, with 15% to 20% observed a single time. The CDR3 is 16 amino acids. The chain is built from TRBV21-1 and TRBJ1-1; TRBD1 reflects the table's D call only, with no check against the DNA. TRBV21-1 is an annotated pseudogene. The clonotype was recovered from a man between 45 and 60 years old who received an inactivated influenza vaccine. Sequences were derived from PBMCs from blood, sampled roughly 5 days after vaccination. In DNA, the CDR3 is TGTGCCAGCAGCAAAAGGGGGCGTAGGGTGAACACTGAAGCTTTCTTT. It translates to CASSKRGRRVNTEAFF.